These T cell receptor beta chains were read from a single sample in a study of blood T cell repertoires in COVID-19. The repertoire was sequenced with immunoSEQ multiplex PCR; TCRdb's copy has only in-frame clones and lacks some. The data show about 300,000 clones, 65% to 85% seen once. Sequenced input: peripheral blood. These receptors were collected from a woman aged 45-59 years with acute or convalescent COVID-19. Each CDR3 is given with its conserved first and last residue. Fields, in order: CDR3 length, D gene, V gene, J gene, clone size, CDR3 protein, CDR3 DNA. A D gene is named only where the DNA matches it firmly. The size entry is marked missing in some rows and otherwise reads once, few, many or a size class.

13	.	TRBV11-2	TRBJ1-1	.	CASSFDRNTEAFF	TGTGCCAGCAGCTTCGACAGGAACACTGAAGCTTTCTTT
17	TRBD2	TRBV9	TRBJ2-3	.	CASSPQLAGTYTDTQYF	TGTGCCAGCAGCCCCCAACTAGCGGGAACGTACACAGATACGCAGTATTTT
13	.	TRBV6-5	TRBJ2-2	.	CASRQPVTGELFF	TGTGCCAGCAGACAGCCCGTGACCGGGGAGCTGTTTTTT
13	.	TRBV7-3	TRBJ2-2	.	CASSGQNTGELFF	TGTGCCAGCAGCGGCCAGAACACCGGGGAGCTGTTTTTT
15	.	TRBV7-6	TRBJ1-1	many	CASSLTATQGTEAFF	TGTGCCAGCAGCTTAACGGCCACCCAGGGGACTGAAGCTTTCTTT
16	TRBD2	TRBV7-3	TRBJ2-3	.	CASSSRGEPSTDTQYF	TGTGCCAGCAGCTCCCGGGGGGAGCCCTCCACAGATACGCAGTATTTT
17	TRBD1	TRBV5-4	TRBJ2-2	.	CASSLALGQLRTGELFF	TGTGCCAGCAGCTTGGCCCTGGGACAGCTTAGGACCGGGGAGCTGTTTTTT
13	.	TRBV5-1	TRBJ1-1	.	CASSIGGNTEAFF	TGCGCCAGCAGCATAGGGGGGAACACTGAAGCTTTCTTT
13	TRBD2	TRBV29-1	TRBJ2-3	.	CSVGSGAKDTQYF	TGCAGCGTTGGCAGCGGGGCCAAAGATACGCAGTATTTT
16	TRBD2	TRBV19	TRBJ2-7	.	CASSSLAGSLIGEQYF	TGTGCCAGTAGTAGCCTAGCGGGAAGCCTGATAGGCGAGCAGTACTTC
14	TRBD1	TRBV27	TRBJ2-7	.	CASSSWTGTYEQYF	TGTGCCAGCAGTTCATGGACAGGGACCTACGAGCAGTACTTC
17	.	TRBV19	TRBJ1-5	.	CASSIDGGGLSNQPQHF	TGTGCCAGTAGTATAGATGGGGGGGGCCTTAGCAATCAGCCCCAGCATTTT
14	.	TRBV7-2	TRBJ2-3	.	CASSLDGRGDTQYF	TGTGCCAGCAGCTTAGACGGCAGGGGAGATACGCAGTATTTT
16	.	TRBV15	TRBJ2-1	.	CATSRDGGAPYNEQFF	TGTGCCACCAGCAGAGATGGCGGGGCGCCATACAATGAGCAGTTCTTC
15	TRBD1	TRBV9	TRBJ1-2	.	CASSAPSGQGYGYTF	TGTGCCAGCAGCGCCCCCTCGGGACAGGGCTATGGCTACACCTTC
15	.	TRBV4-1	TRBJ1-1	.	CASSQAQVAVTEAFF	TGCGCCAGCAGCCAAGCCCAAGTGGCGGTAACTGAAGCTTTCTTT
11	.	TRBV2	TRBJ2-1	.	CASSQEYEQFF	TGTGCCAGCTCACAGGAATATGAGCAGTTCTTC
16	TRBD1	TRBV5-4	TRBJ1-2	.	CASSRPGGTWDYGYTF	TGTGCCAGCAGCCGTCCAGGGGGCACCTGGGACTATGGCTACACCTTC
16	.	TRBV28	TRBJ2-5	.	CASSLGQGMLGETQYF	TGTGCCAGCAGTTTAGGTCAGGGGATGTTGGGAGAGACCCAGTACTTC
13	.	TRBV29-1	TRBJ2-2	.	CSVDSSHAGELFF	TGCAGCGTTGATTCGAGTCACGCCGGGGAGCTGTTTTTT